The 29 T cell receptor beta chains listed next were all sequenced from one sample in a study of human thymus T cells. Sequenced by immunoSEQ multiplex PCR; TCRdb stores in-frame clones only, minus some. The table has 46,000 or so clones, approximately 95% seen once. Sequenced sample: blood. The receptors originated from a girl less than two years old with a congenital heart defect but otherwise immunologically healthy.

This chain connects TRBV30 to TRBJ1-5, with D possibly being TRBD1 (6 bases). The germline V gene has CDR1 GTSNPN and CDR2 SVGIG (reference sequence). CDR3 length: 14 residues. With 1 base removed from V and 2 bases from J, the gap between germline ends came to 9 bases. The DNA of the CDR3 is TGTGCCTGGAGTGGCCGACAGGGCAATCAGCCCCAGCATTTT. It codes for CAWSGRQGNQPQHF.

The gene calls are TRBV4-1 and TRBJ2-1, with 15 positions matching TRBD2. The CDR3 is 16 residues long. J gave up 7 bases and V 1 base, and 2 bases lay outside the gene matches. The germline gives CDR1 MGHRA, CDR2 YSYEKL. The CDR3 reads CASSQVGTSGRNEQFF. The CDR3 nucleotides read TGCGCCAGCAGCCAAGTGGGGACTAGCGGGAGGAATGAGCAGTTCTTC.

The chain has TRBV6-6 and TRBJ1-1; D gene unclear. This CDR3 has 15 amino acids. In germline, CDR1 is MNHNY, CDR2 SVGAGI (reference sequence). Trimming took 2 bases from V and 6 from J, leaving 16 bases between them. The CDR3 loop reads CASSYHPRAPSEAFF. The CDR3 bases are TGTGCCAGCAGTTACCACCCTAGGGCACCCTCTGAAGCTTTCTTT.

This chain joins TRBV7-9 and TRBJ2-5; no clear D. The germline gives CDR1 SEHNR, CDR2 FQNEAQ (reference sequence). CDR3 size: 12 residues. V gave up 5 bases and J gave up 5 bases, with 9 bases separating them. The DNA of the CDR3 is TGTGCCAGCAGCGACCCATTGGAGACCCAGTACTTC. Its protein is CASSDPLETQYF.

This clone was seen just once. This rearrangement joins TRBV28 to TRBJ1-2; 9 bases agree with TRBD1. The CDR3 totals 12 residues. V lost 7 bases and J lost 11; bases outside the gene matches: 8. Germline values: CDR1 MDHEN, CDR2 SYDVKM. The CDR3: CASTYSGTGYTF. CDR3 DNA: TGTGCCAGCACCTATTCCGGGACAGGGTACACCTTC.

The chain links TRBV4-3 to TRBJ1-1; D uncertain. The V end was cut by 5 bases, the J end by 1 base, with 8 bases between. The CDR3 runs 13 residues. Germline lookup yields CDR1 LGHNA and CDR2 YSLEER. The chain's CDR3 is CASSSVPNTEAFF. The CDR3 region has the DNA TGCGCCAGCAGCTCCGTCCCGAACACTGAAGCTTTCTTT.

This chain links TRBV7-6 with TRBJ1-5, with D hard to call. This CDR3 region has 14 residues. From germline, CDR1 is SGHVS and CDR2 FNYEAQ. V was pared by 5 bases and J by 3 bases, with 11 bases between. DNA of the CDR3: TGTGCCAGCAGCCCAAGGCCGGACAATCAGCCCCAGCATTTT. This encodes CASSPRPDNQPQHF. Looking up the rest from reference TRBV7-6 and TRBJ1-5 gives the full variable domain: GAGVSQSPRYKVTKRGQDVALRCDPISGHVSLYWYRQALGQGPEFLTYFNYEAQQDKSGLPNDRFSAERPEGSISTLTIQRTEQRDSAMYRCASSPRPDNQPQHFGDGTRLSIL.

CDR3: CASSLRGQTDSNYGYTF. CDR3 coding DNA: TGTGCCAGCAGTTTACGCGGACAGACCGACTCTAACTATGGCTACACCTTC. This chain connects TRBV27 to TRBJ1-2; D may be TRBD1 (6 bases). V was trimmed by 2 bases and J by 0 bases, leaving 16 bases between them. The CDR3 spans 17 residues. In germline, CDR1 is MNHEY, CDR2 SMNVEV (reference sequence).

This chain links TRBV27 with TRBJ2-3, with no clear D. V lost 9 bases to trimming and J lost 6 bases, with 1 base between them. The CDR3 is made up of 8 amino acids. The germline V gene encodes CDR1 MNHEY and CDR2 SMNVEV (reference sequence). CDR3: CARDTQYF. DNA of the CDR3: TGTGCCAGGGATACGCAGTATTTT.

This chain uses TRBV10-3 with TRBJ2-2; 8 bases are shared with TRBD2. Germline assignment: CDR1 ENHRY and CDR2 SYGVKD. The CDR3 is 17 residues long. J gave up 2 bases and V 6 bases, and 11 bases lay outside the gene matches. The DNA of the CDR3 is TGTGCCATCAGCGACCGCTTCAGCGGGAGAAACACCGGGGAGCTGTTTTTT. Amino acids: CAISDRFSGRNTGELFF.

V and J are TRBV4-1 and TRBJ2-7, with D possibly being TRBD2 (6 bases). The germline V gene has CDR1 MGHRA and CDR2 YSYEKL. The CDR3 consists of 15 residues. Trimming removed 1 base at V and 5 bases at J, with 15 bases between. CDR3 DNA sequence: TGCGCCAGCAGCCAAGTGGGGCGGGAAGTTGACGAGCAGTACTTC. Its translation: CASSQVGREVDEQYF.

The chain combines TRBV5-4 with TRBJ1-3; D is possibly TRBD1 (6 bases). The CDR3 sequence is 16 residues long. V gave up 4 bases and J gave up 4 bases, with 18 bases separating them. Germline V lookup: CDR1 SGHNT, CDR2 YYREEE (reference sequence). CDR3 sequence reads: CASSAGGWGPGNTIYF. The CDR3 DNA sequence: TGTGCCAGCAGCGCCGGGGGTTGGGGGCCAGGAAACACCATATATTTT.

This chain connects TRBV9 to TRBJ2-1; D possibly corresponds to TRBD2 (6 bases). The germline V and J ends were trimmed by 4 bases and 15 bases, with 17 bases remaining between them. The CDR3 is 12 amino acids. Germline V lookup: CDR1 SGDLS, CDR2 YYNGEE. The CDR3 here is CASSPDLALWFF. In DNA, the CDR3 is TGTGCCAGCAGCCCAGACCTAGCGTTGTGGTTCTTC.

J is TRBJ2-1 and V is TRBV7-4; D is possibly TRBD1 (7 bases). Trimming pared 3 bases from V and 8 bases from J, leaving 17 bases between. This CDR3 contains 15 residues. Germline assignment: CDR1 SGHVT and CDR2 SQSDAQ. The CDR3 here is CASSLAGQRSDEQFF. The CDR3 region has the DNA TGTGCCAGCAGCTTGGCGGGACAGAGGTCCGATGAGCAGTTCTTC.

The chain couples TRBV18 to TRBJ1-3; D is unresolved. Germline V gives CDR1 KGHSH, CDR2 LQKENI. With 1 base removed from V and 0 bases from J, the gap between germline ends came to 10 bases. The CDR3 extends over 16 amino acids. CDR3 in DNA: TGTGCCAGCTCACCACGGAGGGAGGTCTCTGGAAACACCATATATTTT. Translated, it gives CASSPRREVSGNTIYF. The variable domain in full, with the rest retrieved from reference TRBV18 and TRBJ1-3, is NAGVMQNPRHLVRRRGQEARLRCSPMKGHSHVYWYRQLPEEGLKFMVYLQKENIIDESGMPKERFSAEFPKEGPSILRIQQVVRGDSAAYFCASSPRREVSGNTIYFGEGSWLTVV.

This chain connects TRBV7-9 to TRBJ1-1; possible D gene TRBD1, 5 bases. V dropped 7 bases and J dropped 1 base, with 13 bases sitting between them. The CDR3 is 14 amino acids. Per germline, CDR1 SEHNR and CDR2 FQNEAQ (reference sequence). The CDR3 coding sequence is TGTGCCAGCACACTCCCAGGGAGGAACACTGAAGCTTTCTTT. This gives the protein CASTLPGRNTEAFF.

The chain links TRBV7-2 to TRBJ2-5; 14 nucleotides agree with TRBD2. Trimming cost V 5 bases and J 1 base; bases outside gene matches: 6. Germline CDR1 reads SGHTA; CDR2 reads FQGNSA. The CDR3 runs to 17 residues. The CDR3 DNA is TGTGCCAGCAGCATAGGGACTAGCGGGAGCGGCCAAGAGACCCAGTACTTC. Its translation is CASSIGTSGSGQETQYF.

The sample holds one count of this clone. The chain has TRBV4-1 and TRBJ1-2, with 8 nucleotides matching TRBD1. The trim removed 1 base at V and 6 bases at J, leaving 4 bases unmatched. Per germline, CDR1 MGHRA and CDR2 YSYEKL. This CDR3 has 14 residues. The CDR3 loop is CASSQAQGENGYTF. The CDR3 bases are TGCGCCAGCAGCCAAGCACAGGGGGAAAATGGCTACACCTTC.

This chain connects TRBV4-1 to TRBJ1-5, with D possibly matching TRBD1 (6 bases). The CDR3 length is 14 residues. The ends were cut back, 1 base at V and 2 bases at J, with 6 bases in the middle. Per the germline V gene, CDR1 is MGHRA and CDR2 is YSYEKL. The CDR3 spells CASSQGTGNQPQHF. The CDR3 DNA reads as TGCGCCAGCAGCCAAGGGACAGGCAATCAGCCCCAGCATTTT.

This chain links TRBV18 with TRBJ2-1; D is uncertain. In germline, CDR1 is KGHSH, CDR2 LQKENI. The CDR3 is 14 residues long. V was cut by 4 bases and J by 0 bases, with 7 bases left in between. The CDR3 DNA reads TGTGCCAGCTCACTGGCTTACTCCTACAATGAGCAGTTCTTC. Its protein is CASSLAYSYNEQFF.

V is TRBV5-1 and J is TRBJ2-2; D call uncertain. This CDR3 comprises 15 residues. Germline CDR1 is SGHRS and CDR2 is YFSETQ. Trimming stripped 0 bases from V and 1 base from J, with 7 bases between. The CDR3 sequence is CASSLDWRNTGELFF. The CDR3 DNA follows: TGCGCCAGCAGCTTGGATTGGCGGAACACCGGGGAGCTGTTTTTT.

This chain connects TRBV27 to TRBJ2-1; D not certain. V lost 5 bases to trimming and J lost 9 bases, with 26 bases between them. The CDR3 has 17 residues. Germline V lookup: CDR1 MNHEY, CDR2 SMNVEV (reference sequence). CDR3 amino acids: CASSPPRSKSGSREQFF. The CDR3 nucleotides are TGTGCCAGCAGTCCCCCTAGGTCGAAGAGTGGGTCCCGTGAGCAGTTCTTC.

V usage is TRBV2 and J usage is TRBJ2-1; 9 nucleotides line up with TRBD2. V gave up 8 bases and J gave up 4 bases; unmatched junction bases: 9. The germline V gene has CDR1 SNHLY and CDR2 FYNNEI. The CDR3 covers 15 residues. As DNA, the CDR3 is TGTGCCAGCCGAACCGGGACTAGCACATACAATGAGCAGTTCTTC. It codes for CASRTGTSTYNEQFF. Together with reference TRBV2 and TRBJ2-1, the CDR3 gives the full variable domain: EPEVTQTPSHQVTQMGQEVILRCVPISNHLYFYWYRQILGQKVEFLVSFYNNEISEKSEIFDDQFSVERPDGSNFTLKIRSTKLEDSAMYFCASRTGTSTYNEQFFGPGTRLTVL.

The CDR3 is CASSLTRVGEKLFF. The CDR3 DNA is TGTGCCAGCAGCTTGACCCGGGTTGGAGAAAAACTGTTTTTT. This chain joins TRBV5-6 and TRBJ1-4; no clear D gene. CDR3 length equals 14 residues. Trimming pared 1 base from V and 8 bases from J, leaving 12 bases between. CDR1 is SGHDT and CDR2 is YYEEEE in the germline V gene. Combining the CDR3 with reference TRBV5-6 and TRBJ1-4 gives the whole variable domain DAGVTQSPTHLIKTRGQQVTLRCSPKSGHDTVSWYQQALGQGPQFIFQYYEEEERQRGNFPDRFSGHQFPNYSSELNVNALLLGDSALYLCASSLTRVGEKLFFGSGTQLSVL.

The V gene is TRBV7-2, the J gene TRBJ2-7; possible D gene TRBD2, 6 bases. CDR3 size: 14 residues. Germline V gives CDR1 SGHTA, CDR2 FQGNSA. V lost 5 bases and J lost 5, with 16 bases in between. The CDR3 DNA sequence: TGTGCCAGCAGCCTACCTCGGGGGAAGCACGAGCAGTACTTC. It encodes CASSLPRGKHEQYF.

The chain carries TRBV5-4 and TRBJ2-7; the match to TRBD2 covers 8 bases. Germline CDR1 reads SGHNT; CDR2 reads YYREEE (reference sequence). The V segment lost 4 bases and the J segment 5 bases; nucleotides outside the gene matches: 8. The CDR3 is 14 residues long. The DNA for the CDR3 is TGTGCCAGCAGCGAGGGACTAGGGGGAGACGAGCAGTACTTC. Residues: CASSEGLGGDEQYF. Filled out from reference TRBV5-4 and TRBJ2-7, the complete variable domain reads ETGVTQSPTHLIKTRGQQVTLRCSSQSGHNTVSWYQQALGQGPQFIFQYYREEENGRGNFPPRFSGLQFPNYSSELNVNALELDDSALYLCASSEGLGGDEQYFGPGTRLTVT.

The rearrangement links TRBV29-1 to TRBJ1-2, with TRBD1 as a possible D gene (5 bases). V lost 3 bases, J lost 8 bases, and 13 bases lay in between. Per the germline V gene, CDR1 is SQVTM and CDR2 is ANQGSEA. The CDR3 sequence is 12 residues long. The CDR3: CSVELRERGYTF. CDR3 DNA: TGCAGCGTTGAGCTCAGGGAAAGGGGCTACACCTTC. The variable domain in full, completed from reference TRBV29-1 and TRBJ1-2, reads SAVISQKPSRDICQRGTSLTIQCQVDSQVTMMFWYRQQPGQSLTLIATANQGSEATYESGFVIDKFPISRPNLTFSTLTVSNMSPEDSSIYLCSVELRERGYTFGSGTRLTVV.

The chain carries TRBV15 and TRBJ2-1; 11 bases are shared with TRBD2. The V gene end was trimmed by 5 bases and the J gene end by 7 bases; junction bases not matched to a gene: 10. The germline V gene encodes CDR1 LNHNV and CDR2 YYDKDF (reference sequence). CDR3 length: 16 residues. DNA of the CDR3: TGTGCCACCAGCCAGGGGCCTAGCGGGAGGAGGAATGAGCAGTTCTTC. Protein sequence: CATSQGPSGRRNEQFF.

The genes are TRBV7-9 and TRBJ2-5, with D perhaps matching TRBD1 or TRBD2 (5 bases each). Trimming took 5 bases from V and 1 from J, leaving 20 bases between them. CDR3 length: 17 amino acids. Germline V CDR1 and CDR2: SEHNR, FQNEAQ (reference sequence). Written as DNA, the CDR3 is TGTGCCAGCAGCCCCCCTGAGGGTGGGGGTCCCCAAGAGACCCAGTACTTC. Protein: CASSPPEGGGPQETQYF.